A selection of T cell receptor beta chains follows, all from one sample in a study of T cells in Graves' hyperthyroidism and ophthalmopathy. In TCRdb, the multiplex PCR reads were re-called with MiXCR into one record per CDR3 protein. In the table there are a few hundred thousand distinct CDR3 sequences, roughly 14% of which are singletons. Sequencing was carried out using blood. Every receptor here comes from a woman aged 30 to 39 with Graves' hyperthyroidism that later progressed to Graves' ophthalmopathy. Each CDR3 is given with its conserved first and last residue. D genes are given only for firm matches. Clone sizes are given selectively: once, few, many, or a class where the clone is expanded.

>.|few|TRBJ1-1|TRBV20-1
TGCAGTGCTAACAAGGACGCCATCCAAAGGACTGAAGCTTTCTTT
CSANKDAIQRTEAFF
>.|many|TRBJ1-1|TRBV28
TGTGCCAGCAAGGGAGGACCGCTGAACACTGAAGCTTTCTTT
CASKGGPLNTEAFF
>.|.|TRBJ1-1|TRBV15
TGTGCCACCAGCAGAGATCGGGGGGGATCCGCTGAAGCTTTCTTT
CATSRDRGGSAEAFF
>.|many|TRBJ2-7|TRBV18
TGTGCCAGCTCACCAACTCCAGGGACACCCATGGTTGGGCAGTACTTC
CASSPTPGTPMVGQYF
>.|.|TRBJ2-6|TRBV6-1
TGTGCCAGCAGTCAACTGGACAGTGCCACCTCGCTGACTTTC
CASSQLDSATSLTF
>.|many|TRBJ2-7|TRBV15
TGTGCCACCAGCAGAGTAGGGTACGAGCAGTACTTC
CATSRVGYEQYF
>.|.|TRBJ1-1|TRBV5-8
TGTGCCAGCAGCTTGATGGTGAGGAACACTGAAGCTTTCTTT
CASSLMVRNTEAFF
>.|many|TRBJ1-2|TRBV10-3
TGTGCCATCAGTGACAGGGAACAGGGCGGCTATGGCTACACCTTC
CAISDREQGGYGYTF
>.|.|TRBJ2-6|TRBV19
TGTGCCAGTAGTAGAGATCCCTTCACAGACTTCTCTGGGGCCAACGTCCTGACTTTC
CASSRDPFTDFSGANVLTF
>TRBD1|.|TRBJ1-6|TRBV2
TGTGCCAGCAGTGAACAGGGGGGCGGCGGGGGACGATCACCCCTCCACTTT
CASSEQGGGGGRSPLHF
>TRBD1|many|TRBJ2-1|TRBV5-1
TGCGCCAGCAGCGCACCGGGACAGGGGATGAATGAGCAGTTCTTC
CASSAPGQGMNEQFF
>.|.|TRBJ2-2|TRBV5-1
TGCGCCAGCAGCTTTCAGGGTCCCACCATTTCGAACACCGGGGAGCTGTTTTTT
CASSFQGPTISNTGELFF
>.|.|TRBJ1-5|TRBV19
TGTGCCAGTAGCATTGGGGACAAGAACCAGCCCCAGCATTTT
CASSIGDKNQPQHF
>.|few|TRBJ2-2|TRBV9
TGTGCCAGCAGCGGGACTCAAGTTTGGCGGGAACACCCGAACACCGGGGAGCTGTTTTTT
CASSGTQVWREHPNTGELFF
>.|many|TRBJ2-5|TRBV5-1
TGCGCCAGCAGCTTGGGGCCCCTCGCGGAGACCCAGTACTTC
CASSLGPLAETQYF
>.|few|TRBJ1-2|TRBV7-2
TGTGCCAGCACCCTAACGGGCGGCCATAACTATGGCTACACCTTC
CASTLTGGHNYGYTF
>.|.|TRBJ1-5|TRBV5-1
TGCGCCAATTTGAGGGGACGGAGCAATCAGCCCCAGCATTTT
CANLRGRSNQPQHF
>.|many|TRBJ1-1|TRBV18
TGTGCCAGCTCACCGAATCGAGGGAACACTGAAGCTTTCTTT
CASSPNRGNTEAFF
>TRBD1|many|TRBJ2-1|TRBV14
TGTGCCAGCAGCCACTTGACAGGGTCAAACAATGAGCAGTTCTTC
CASSHLTGSNNEQFF
>.|many|TRBJ1-2|TRBV18
TGTGCCAGCTCACCACCGGGCAGCCCAAATGGCTACACCTTC
CASSPPGSPNGYTF
>.|few|TRBJ1-3|TRBV7-9
TGTGCCAGCAGCGCTGCTGAGATGGCCGGAAACACCATATATTTT
CASSAAEMAGNTIYF
>.|many|TRBJ1-1|TRBV25-1
TGTGCCAGCAGTGAAACATTTGAGCACACTGAAGCTTTCTTT
CASSETFEHTEAFF
>.|few|TRBJ2-5|TRBV3-2
TGTGCCAGCAGAAGCAGAGGAGTAACTATTGCCGTCACATCTCAAGAGACCCAGTACTTC
CASRSRGVTIAVTSQETQYF
>.|.|TRBJ2-5|TRBV2
TGTGTCAGCAGGGATGGACAGACCCAAGAGGCCCAGTACTTC
CVSRDGQTQEAQYF